The source of this T cell receptor (beta chain) is a study of OX40 agonist ivuxolimab in advanced cancers. Study outcomes and limitations: The study found among the lowest clonal expansion in partial responders at 0.1-3.0 mg/kg.

Data came from immunoSEQ multiplex PCR; TCRdb stores just in-frame clones and leaves some out. The sample has roughly 48,000 clones; about 83% are singletons. The count of this clone is one. Its antigen remains unidentified. Germline V CDR1 and CDR2: SGHDN, FVKESK. This CDR3 is 14 amino acids long. With 2 bases removed from V and 7 bases from J, the gap between germline ends came to 12 bases. This chain links TRBV14 with TRBJ2-1, with a possible D match to TRBD1 (5 bases). This receptor was identified in an adult with an advanced solid tumor such as melanoma, head and neck, liver or kidney cancer. The material sequenced was CD4+ or CD8+ T cells sorted from blood, taken in a trial of the OX40 agonist ivuxolimab. Here the CDR3 DNA reads TGTGCCAGCAGCCAATGGGGCCCTAGAAATGAGCAGTTCTTC. Translating gives CASSQWGPRNEQFF.